This is a list of T cell receptor beta chains from one sample in a study of OX40 agonist ivuxolimab in advanced cancers. Here immunoSEQ multiplex PCR was the method, and the copy in TCRdb shows in-frame clones only, minus some. The sample consists of about 82,000 clones, more than 70% of them appearing once. Sequences were derived from CD4+ or CD8+ T cells sorted from blood, sampled in a trial of the OX40 agonist ivuxolimab. The receptors were gathered from an adult with an advanced solid tumor such as melanoma, head and neck, liver or kidney cancer. Both conserved end residues are part of each CDR3. Each record gives: V gene, J gene, clone size, D gene, CDR3 protein, CDR3 DNA. A D gene is named only where the DNA matches it firmly. Where a row states a size, it is once, few, many or the class of an expanded clone; other rows omit it.

TRBV2,TRBJ1-2,.,TRBD1,CASTGGRGEVYYGYTF,TGTGCCAGCACCGGGGGCAGGGGGGAAGTCTACTATGGCTACACCTTC
TRBV30,TRBJ1-3,.,.,CAWSHGNTIYF,TGTGCCTGGAGTCATGGAAACACCATATATTTT
TRBV28,TRBJ2-5,.,.,CASSLGHSKETQYF,TGTGCCAGCAGTTTAGGTCACAGCAAAGAGACCCAGTACTTC
TRBV28,TRBJ2-5,.,TRBD2,CASSLSASGGQETQYF,TGTGCCAGCAGTTTATCGGCTAGCGGGGGACAAGAGACCCAGTACTTC
TRBV25-1,TRBJ2-3,.,TRBD1,CASREGQGPTDTQYF,TGTGCCAGCAGGGAGGGACAGGGCCCCACAGATACGCAGTATTTT
TRBV5-1,TRBJ1-3,.,TRBD1,CASSPDRGLAGNTIYF,TGCGCCAGCAGCCCGGACAGGGGGCTTGCCGGAAACACCATATATTTT
TRBV5-4,TRBJ2-3,.,.,CASSLVDSTDTQYF,TGTGCCAGCAGCCTCGTTGATAGCACAGATACGCAGTATTTT
TRBV7-2,TRBJ1-5,.,.,CASSLLQGTSQPQHF,TGTGCCAGCAGCTTACTTCAGGGTACAAGTCAGCCCCAGCATTTT
TRBV29-1,TRBJ1-4,.,TRBD1,CSVFSGQGHEKLFF,TGCAGCGTGTTTTCGGGACAGGGGCACGAAAAACTGTTTTTT
TRBV18,TRBJ1-6,.,.,CASSPRGSPLHF,TGTGCCAGCTCACCCCGGGGGTCCCCCCTCCACTTT
TRBV5-4,TRBJ2-3,.,TRBD2,CASTAGGARDTQYF,TGTGCCAGCACCGCGGGGGGGGCAAGGGATACGCAGTATTTT
TRBV6-6,TRBJ1-2,.,.,CASSSDGNYGYTF,TGTGCCAGCAGTTCGGACGGAAACTATGGCTACACCTTC
TRBV20-1,TRBJ2-1,.,.,CSAHRNEQFF,TGCAGTGCTCACAGGAATGAGCAGTTCTTC
TRBV19,TRBJ1-5,.,.,CASSPLGTNQPQHF,TGTGCCAGCAGTCCGCTGGGAACGAATCAGCCCCAGCATTTT
TRBV28,TRBJ1-2,once,.,CASRGASNYGYTF,TGTGCCAGCAGGGGGGCGTCAAACTATGGCTACACCTTC
TRBV27,TRBJ1-2,.,.,CASSLTRDGLGGYTF,TGTGCCAGCAGTCTGACCCGGGACGGCCTGGGGGGCTACACCTTC
TRBV28,TRBJ2-7,.,.,CASRMNTNEQYF,TGTGCCAGCAGGATGAACACCAACGAGCAGTACTTC
TRBV12-5,TRBJ1-5,.,.,CASGLTRGNQPQHF,TGTGCTAGTGGTTTGACCAGAGGCAATCAGCCCCAGCATTTT
TRBV28,TRBJ1-3,.,.,CASSLNSLGNTIYF,TGTGCCAGCAGTTTGAATAGTCTTGGAAACACCATATATTTT
TRBV28,TRBJ2-7,.,TRBD1,CASSPTPSGTGGRNEQYF,TGTGCCAGCAGTCCCACCCCCTCCGGGACAGGGGGCCGGAACGAGCAGTACTTC
TRBV19,TRBJ1-2,.,TRBD1,CASSGQGLGYGYTF,TGTGCCAGTAGTGGACAGGGGCTAGGCTATGGCTACACCTTC
TRBV28,TRBJ2-7,.,.,CASSEGGDNYEQYF,TGTGCCAGCAGTGAAGGTGGGGATAACTACGAGCAGTACTTC
TRBV10-3,TRBJ1-1,.,.,CAISERSGWDLNTEAFF,TGTGCCATCAGTGAGAGGTCAGGGTGGGATTTGAACACTGAAGCTTTCTTT
TRBV18,TRBJ1-2,.,.,CASSPQSPSPGYTF,TGTGCCAGCTCACCACAAAGCCCCTCGCCTGGCTACACCTTC
TRBV9,TRBJ1-2,once,.,CASSVDRDYGYTF,TGTGCCAGCAGCGTAGACAGAGACTATGGCTACACCTTC
TRBV11-2,TRBJ2-3,.,.,CASSQDGGGVASQYF,TGTGCCAGCAGCCAGGATGGGGGCGGGGTGGCTTCGCAGTATTTT
TRBV2,TRBJ2-7,once,.,CASSPRLDRYYEQYF,TGTGCCAGCAGTCCTCGACTGGACAGATACTACGAGCAGTACTTC
TRBV13,TRBJ2-1,once,.,CASSLGDSRYNEQFF,TGTGCCAGCAGCTTAGGGGACAGCCGCTACAATGAGCAGTTCTTC
TRBV5-1,TRBJ1-2,.,.,CASSFRKLKRGPLLIYGYTF,TGCGCCAGCAGCTTCCGAAAATTAAAGCGGGGCCCTCTCCTTATCTATGGCTACACCTTC
TRBV9,TRBJ2-1,few,TRBD2,CASSVEGRAGGREQFF,TGTGCCAGCAGCGTTGAAGGGCGAGCGGGGGGTCGTGAGCAGTTCTTC
TRBV20-1,TRBJ2-1,.,.,CSASKEVEQFF,TGCAGTGCTAGTAAGGAGGTTGAGCAGTTCTTC
TRBV30,TRBJ1-6,.,.,CAWTTSISPLHF,TGTGCCTGGACTACAAGTATTTCACCCCTCCACTTT
TRBV7-2,TRBJ1-2,.,.,CASSLQIRPNYGYTF,TGTGCCAGCAGCTTACAGATAAGGCCTAACTATGGCTACACCTTC
TRBV9,TRBJ2-5,.,.,CASSVEPVQETQYF,TGTGCCAGCAGCGTAGAACCGGTCCAAGAGACCCAGTACTTC
TRBV28,TRBJ2-7,.,TRBD2,CASSLKMGRGALGYEQYF,TGTGCCAGCAGTTTAAAGATGGGGCGGGGGGCGCTGGGCTACGAGCAGTACTTC
TRBV9,TRBJ1-2,.,TRBD1,CASSPHPGGASGYTF,TGTGCCAGCAGCCCTCACCCAGGGGGCGCGAGTGGCTACACCTTC
TRBV7-9,TRBJ2-7,once,TRBD1,CASSLRDRESYEQYF,TGTGCCAGCAGCCTCCGGGACAGGGAATCCTACGAGCAGTACTTC
TRBV10-3,TRBJ2-7,.,TRBD1,CAISERQGDDEQYF,TGTGCCATCAGTGAGCGACAGGGGGACGACGAGCAGTACTTC
TRBV29-1,TRBJ2-5,.,.,CSVDSEAGETQYF,TGCAGCGTTGATTCCGAGGCTGGGGAGACCCAGTACTTC
TRBV4-3,TRBJ1-1,.,.,CASSQTTGMGTEAFF,TGCGCCAGCAGCCAAACCACAGGGATGGGCACTGAAGCTTTCTTT
TRBV9,TRBJ2-1,.,.,CASSVESRPSYNEQFF,TGTGCCAGCAGCGTAGAGTCACGGCCCTCCTACAATGAGCAGTTCTTC
TRBV19,TRBJ1-4,.,.,CASSLGANEKLFF,TGTGCCAGTAGTTTAGGGGCAAATGAAAAACTGTTTTTT
TRBV5-1,TRBJ1-1,.,.,CASSFASTGSEAFF,TGCGCCAGCAGCTTCGCTTCTACGGGGTCTGAAGCTTTCTTT
TRBV11-2,TRBJ1-4,.,.,CASSLVGSNEKLFF,TGTGCCAGCAGCTTAGTGGGGTCTAATGAAAAACTGTTTTTT
TRBV7-3,TRBJ2-1,.,.,CASSRDTYNEQFF,TGTGCCAGCAGTAGGGACACATACAATGAGCAGTTCTTC
TRBV5-6,TRBJ2-5,.,.,CASSLTGKPGVYF,TGTGCCAGCAGCTTAACAGGGAAGCCAGGGGTATACTTC
TRBV10-3,TRBJ1-1,few,.,CAISSNTEAFF,TGTGCCATCAGCTCTAACACTGAAGCTTTCTTT
TRBV5-8,TRBJ1-4,.,.,CASRDRLGAGEKLFF,TGTGCCAGCAGGGATCGCTTGGGCGCAGGTGAAAAACTGTTTTTT
TRBV27,TRBJ2-1,.,TRBD1,CASSLKLRGQDAYNEQFF,TGTGCCAGCAGTTTAAAGTTACGGGGACAGGACGCTTACAATGAGCAGTTCTTC
TRBV5-1,TRBJ2-1,.,.,CATALGGSTYNEQFF,TGCGCCACCGCGTTGGGGGGAAGCACATACAATGAGCAGTTCTTC
TRBV18,TRBJ1-5,.,.,CASSPGGARVGQPQHF,TGTGCCAGCTCACCAGGGGGGGCTCGGGTCGGTCAGCCCCAGCATTTT
TRBV7-2,TRBJ1-4,once,.,CASSPDGGREKLFF,TGTGCCAGCAGCCCGGACGGGGGGCGTGAAAAACTGTTTTTT
TRBV6-5,TRBJ1-3,.,.,CASSWNGAQGNTIYF,TGTGCCAGCAGTTGGAACGGGGCGCAGGGAAACACCATATATTTT